Below are 17 T cell receptor beta chains sequenced from a single sample in a study of blood T cell repertoires in COVID-19. Repertoires were generated with immunoSEQ multiplex PCR, while TCRdb's copy carries only in-frame clones and drops some. The sample lists over 100,000 clones, roughly four fifths occurring once. The source material was peripheral blood. Receptor source: a human donor in a cohort sampled during active COVID-19.

The chain has TRBV6-5 and TRBJ1-1; 7 bases match TRBD1. The CDR3 contains 16 residues. V lost 4 bases and J lost 1; bases outside the gene matches: 9. Per the germline V gene, CDR1 is MNHEY and CDR2 is SVGAGI. Written as DNA, the CDR3 is TGTGCCAGCAGTTCCATGAGGGGGCGGACGAACACTGAAGCTTTCTTT. Encoded protein: CASSSMRGRTNTEAFF.

The chain has TRBV18 and TRBJ1-2, with 10 bases fitting TRBD1. CDR3 size: 14 residues. Unmatched junction bases numbered 2, after V lost 5 bases and J lost 2 bases. CDR1 is KGHSH, CDR2 LQKENI, per germline. The DNA of the CDR3 is TGTGCCAGCTCAAGACAGGGGGCCAACTATGGCTACACCTTC. Protein sequence: CASSRQGANYGYTF.

The J gene is TRBJ2-5, the V gene TRBV29-1; TRBD1 matches at 9 bases. There are 16 residues in the CDR3. Unmatched junction bases numbered 6, after V lost 1 base and J lost 0 bases. The germline gives CDR1 SQVTM, CDR2 ANQGSEA. CDR3 amino acids: CSVEGGQGVHQETQYF. The CDR3 nucleotides read TGCAGCGTTGAAGGGGGACAGGGCGTCCACCAAGAGACCCAGTACTTC. Looking up the rest from reference TRBV29-1 and TRBJ2-5 gives the full variable domain: SAVISQKPSRDICQRGTSLTIQCQVDSQVTMMFWYRQQPGQSLTLIATANQGSEATYESGFVIDKFPISRPNLTFSTLTVSNMSPEDSSIYLCSVEGGQGVHQETQYFGPGTRLLVL.

V and J are TRBV2 and TRBJ1-6; 7 nucleotides align to TRBD1. The CDR3 length is 13 residues. Germline trimming cut 6 bases from V and 6 bases from J; bases unmatched to any gene: 2. CDR1 is SNHLY and CDR2 is FYNNEI in the germline V gene. This CDR3 reads CASRGQPNSPLHF. CDR3 sequence (DNA): TGTGCCAGCAGGGGACAGCCTAATTCACCCCTCCACTTT. Supplemented by reference TRBV2 and TRBJ1-6, the full variable domain reads EPEVTQTPSHQVTQMGQEVILRCVPISNHLYFYWYRQILGQKVEFLVSFYNNEISEKSEIFDDQFSVERPDGSNFTLKIRSTKLEDSAMYFCASRGQPNSPLHFGNGTRLTVT.

The rearrangement joins TRBV2 to TRBJ2-1; perhaps TRBD1 as D (6 bases). The germline CDR1 and CDR2 sequences are SNHLY and FYNNEI. The CDR3 length is 19 residues. Trimming took 2 bases from V and 3 from J, leaving 23 bases between them. The CDR3 sequence: CASSEKGIRQETIYNEQFF. CDR3 nucleotide sequence: TGTGCCAGCAGTGAAAAGGGAATTAGACAGGAGACTATCTACAATGAGCAGTTCTTC.

V gene TRBV6-5 combines with J gene TRBJ2-5; 8 bases align to TRBD2. This CDR3 contains 16 residues. Germline V gene data show CDR1 as MNHEY and CDR2 as SVGAGI. Trimming removed 1 base from V and 4 bases from J; junction bases left unmatched: 8. DNA for the CDR3: TGTGCCAGCAGTTACTGGGCCCGGGGGGGCGGAGAGACCCAGTACTTC. Residues: CASSYWARGGGETQYF.

About this clone itself: One end of the junction varies from germline; a read error may be responsible. The chain carries TRBV6-5 and TRBJ1-1; D unclear. The CDR3 is 16 amino acids. The germline gives CDR1 MNHEY, CDR2 SVGAGI. CDR3 amino acids: CASSYSISRIAEPAIF. DNA of the CDR3: TGTGCCAGCAGTTACTCGATTTCTAGGATCGCGGAACCGGCTATCTTT.

The chain uses TRBV19 and TRBJ1-3; D may be TRBD1 (6 bases). V lost 4 bases, J lost 0 bases, and 7 bases lay in between. Germline V gives CDR1 LNHDA, CDR2 SQIVND (reference sequence). The CDR3 totals 14 residues. The CDR3 protein is CASSTGDSGNTIYF. The CDR3 DNA reads TGTGCCAGTAGTACAGGGGACTCTGGAAACACCATATATTTT.

This chain uses TRBV6-5 with TRBJ1-1, with 7 bases that match TRBD1. J was trimmed by 2 bases and V by 9 bases; bases with no gene match: 6. Germline V gives CDR1 MNHEY, CDR2 SVGAGI. The CDR3 covers 13 residues. The CDR3 sequence is CASPDRVNTEAFF. In nucleotides, the CDR3 is TGTGCCAGTCCAGACAGGGTAAACACTGAAGCTTTCTTT.

The chain recombines TRBV12-3 or TRBV12-4 with TRBJ1-4, with D unresolved. Trimming stripped 3 bases from V and 10 bases from J, with 9 bases between. The CDR3 is 12 residues long. Here the CDR3 reads CASSLGSLKLFF. The CDR3 DNA follows: TGTGCCAGCAGTTTGGGGAGCTTAAAACTGTTTTTT.

This rearrangement joins TRBV7-2 to TRBJ2-3, with 10 bases that match TRBD2. The germline gives CDR1 SGHTA, CDR2 FQGNSA. V lost 0 bases to trimming and J lost 0 bases; unmatched junction nucleotides: 9. The CDR3 has 19 residues. The CDR3 DNA reads as TGTGCCAGCAGCTTAGCGGGAGCGGGGGGGCCGATAAGCACAGATACGCAGTATTTT. Protein: CASSLAGAGGPISTDTQYF.

The V gene is TRBV19, the J gene TRBJ1-6; no definite D call. V lost 2 bases, J lost 0 bases, and 14 bases lay in between. The germline CDR1 and CDR2 sequences are LNHDA and SQIVND (reference sequence). The CDR3 covers 18 residues. The CDR3 loop is CASSILQLGSSYNSPLHF. In DNA form, the CDR3 reads TGTGCCAGTAGTATATTGCAACTTGGGAGCTCCTATAATTCACCCCTCCACTTT.

The chain has TRBV12-3 or TRBV12-4 and TRBJ2-1; D is unresolved. With 10 bases removed from V and 10 bases from J, the gap between germline ends came to 8 bases. This CDR3 has 9 amino acids. CDR3 nucleotide sequence: TGTGCCATTACCAGGGAGCAGTTCTTC. This encodes CAITREQFF.

The CDR3 nucleotides are TGTGCCAGCAGCTTAGTAGCTAATGAGCAGTTCTTC. As protein: CASSLVANEQFF. This chain joins TRBV7-6 and TRBJ2-1; the D is unclear. V lost 1 base and J 7 bases, leaving 5 bases between the germline ends. CDR3 size: 12 residues. The germline CDR1 and CDR2 sequences are SGHVS and FNYEAQ.

J is TRBJ1-6 and V is TRBV5-4; 9 bases are shared with TRBD1. Trimming took 5 bases from V and 6 from J; bases not matched to a gene: 12. The CDR3 runs to 17 residues. Germline lookup yields CDR1 SGHNT and CDR2 YYREEE (reference sequence). The chain's CDR3 is CASRTTGGTWSNSPLHF. The CDR3 DNA is TGTGCCAGCAGAACGACAGGGGGGACTTGGAGTAATTCACCCCTCCACTTT.

V is TRBV18 and J is TRBJ1-3; D ambiguous. CDR1 KGHSH and CDR2 LQKENI come from the germline V gene. Trimming pared 3 bases from V and 2 bases from J, leaving 11 bases between. The CDR3 runs to 15 residues. CDR3 in DNA: TGTGCCAGCTCACCCAACCGGGAGGCTGGAAACACCATATATTTT. It codes for CASSPNREAGNTIYF.

This chain links TRBV13 with TRBJ2-5; 7 positions agree with TRBD2. The CDR3 runs 17 residues. Germline CDR1 PRHDT, CDR2 FYEKMQ (reference sequence). The ends lost 5 bases at V and 0 bases at J; junction bases unmatched: 12. The CDR3: CASSPTSDHPDQETQYF. The CDR3 nucleotides read TGTGCCAGCAGCCCCACTAGCGACCATCCCGACCAAGAGACCCAGTACTTC.